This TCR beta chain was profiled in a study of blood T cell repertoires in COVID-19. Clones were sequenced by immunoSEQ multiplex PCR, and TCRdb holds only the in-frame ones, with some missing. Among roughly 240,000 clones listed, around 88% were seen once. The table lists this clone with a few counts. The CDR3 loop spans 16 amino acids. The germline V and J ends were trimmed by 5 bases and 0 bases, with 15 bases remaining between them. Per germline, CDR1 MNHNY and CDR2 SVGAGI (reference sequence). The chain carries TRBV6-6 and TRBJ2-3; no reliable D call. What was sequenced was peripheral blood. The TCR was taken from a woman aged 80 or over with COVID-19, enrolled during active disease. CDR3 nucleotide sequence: TGTGCCAGCAGTGCAGGAATCCCCCCAAGCACAGATACGCAGTATTTT. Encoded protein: CASSAGIPPSTDTQYF.